The 10 T cell receptor beta chains presented below share a single source sample, sequenced in a study of CD8 T cells in ankylosing spondylitis. Via MiXCR, TCRdb re-called the 5' RACE reads, giving one row per CDR3 protein. The table includes 300,000 to 350,000 distinct CDR3 sequences, roughly 15% detected once. Sequencing was done on a sample of blood, either unsorted or a sorted T cell fraction (not recorded which). The receptors come from a male donor with ankylosing spondylitis or in good health (not recorded which).

The chain links TRBV19 to TRBJ2-3; D remains unclear. CDR3 length: 11 residues. CDR1 LNHDA and CDR2 SQIVND come from the germline V gene (reference sequence). With 6 bases removed from V and 5 bases from J, the gap between germline ends came to 6 bases. The DNA for the CDR3 is TGTGCCAGTAGGTCGGAAGATACGCAGTATTTT. Amino acids: CASRSEDTQYF.

There are a few counts of this clonotype. This CDR3 is CASTSRQGRYYEQYF. CDR3 in DNA: TGTGCCAGCACCTCGAGACAGGGGCGGTACTACGAGCAGTACTTC. This chain uses TRBV7-2 with TRBJ2-7; 8 bases are shared with TRBD1. V lost 7 bases, J lost 3 bases, and 11 bases stayed unmatched. The CDR3 has 15 amino acids. The germline CDR1 and CDR2 sequences are SGHTA and FQGNSA.

The chain uses TRBV5-1 and TRBJ1-1, with a tentative D call TRBD1 (5 bases). The germline V gene encodes CDR1 SGHRS and CDR2 YFSETQ. V was cut by 0 bases and J by 4 bases, with 13 bases left in between. This CDR3 has 15 residues. CDR3 sequence: CASSLADGGTTEAFF. The CDR3 nucleotides are TGCGCCAGCAGCTTGGCCGATGGGGGGACCACTGAAGCTTTCTTT. The variable domain in full, with the rest retrieved from reference TRBV5-1 and TRBJ1-1, is KAGVTQTPRYLIKTRGQQVTLSCSPISGHRSVSWYQQTPGQGLQFLFEYFSETQRNKGNFPGRFSGRQFSNSRSEMNVSTLELGDSALYLCASSLADGGTTEAFFGQGTRLTVV.

This clonotype occurred a few times. The rearrangement links TRBV15 to TRBJ2-7, with D perhaps being TRBD1 or TRBD2 (5 bases each). Germline loops: CDR1 LNHNV, CDR2 YYDKDF (reference sequence). The length of the CDR3 is 13 residues. V shed 5 bases and J shed 2 bases, with 10 bases lying between them. The CDR3: CATSPGTAYEQYF. Here the CDR3 DNA reads TGTGCCACCAGCCCAGGGACGGCCTACGAGCAGTACTTC.

The genes are TRBV7-9 and TRBJ2-1; D unresolved. The germline CDR1 and CDR2 sequences are SEHNR and FQNEAQ (reference sequence). Trimming cost V 5 bases and J 0 bases, with 8 bases left between them. CDR3 length: 14 residues. The CDR3 sequence is CASSTAYSYNEQFF. Written as DNA, the CDR3 is TGTGCCAGCAGCACAGCTTACTCCTACAATGAGCAGTTCTTC.

This clonotype was seen a handful of times. The J gene is TRBJ2-3, the V gene TRBV4-1; TRBD1 matches 10 bases. The germline CDR1 and CDR2 sequences are MGHRA and YSYEKL. The ends lost 5 bases at V and 4 bases at J; junction bases unmatched: 6. The CDR3 contains 15 residues. The CDR3 bases are TGCGCCAGCAGCACGCCGGGACAGGGGTCAGATACGCAGTATTTT. This codes for CASSTPGQGSDTQYF.

The CDR3 loop is CASSGTGNPGYTF. For the CDR3, the DNA is TGTGCCAGTAGCGGGACAGGGAATCCTGGCTACACCTTC. The V and J genes are TRBV19 and TRBJ1-2, with TRBD1 matching 9 bases. The CDR3 sequence is 13 residues long. The J segment lost 7 bases and the V segment lost 6 bases, leaving 6 bases of the junction unmatched. Germline CDR1 reads LNHDA; CDR2 reads SQIVND (reference sequence).

The sample holds many counts of this clonotype. The rearrangement uses TRBV12-3 or TRBV12-4 and TRBJ2-2; 7 nucleotides match TRBD1. The V gene end was trimmed by 6 bases and the J gene end by 7 bases; junction bases not matched to a gene: 11. The length of the CDR3 is 15 residues. The CDR3 sequence is CASRLLKGAVGELFF. CDR3 DNA: TGTGCCAGCAGGCTCCTCAAGGGGGCCGTCGGGGAGCTGTTTTTT.

V is TRBV29-1 and J is TRBJ2-7; D call uncertain. With 4 bases removed from V and 1 base from J, the gap between germline ends came to 17 bases. CDR1 and CDR2 from the germline V gene are SQVTM and ANQGSEA. The CDR3 is 15 amino acids. This CDR3 reads CSVAPGWLQSYEQYF. The CDR3, as DNA: TGCAGCGTTGCCCCGGGCTGGCTCCAATCCTACGAGCAGTACTTC.

This clonotype has just a few counts. V gene TRBV7-2 combines with J gene TRBJ1-1; unclear D gene. CDR3 length: 15 residues. The ends were cut back, 0 bases at V and 2 bases at J, with 10 bases in the middle. Germline CDR1 SGHTA, CDR2 FQGNSA. The CDR3 nucleotides are TGTGCCAGCAGCTTAGCCCAACAAATTAACACTGAAGCTTTCTTT. As protein: CASSLAQQINTEAFF.